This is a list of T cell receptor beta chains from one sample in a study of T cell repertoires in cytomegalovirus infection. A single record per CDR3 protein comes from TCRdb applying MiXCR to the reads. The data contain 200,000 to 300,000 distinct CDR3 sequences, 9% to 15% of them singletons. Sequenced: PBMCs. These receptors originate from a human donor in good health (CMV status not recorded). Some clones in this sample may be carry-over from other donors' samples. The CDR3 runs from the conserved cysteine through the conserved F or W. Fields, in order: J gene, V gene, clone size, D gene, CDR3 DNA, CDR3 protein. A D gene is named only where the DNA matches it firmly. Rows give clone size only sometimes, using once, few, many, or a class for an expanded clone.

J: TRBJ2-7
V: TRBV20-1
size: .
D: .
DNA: TGCAGTGCGGAGGGACCCGACGGGGCGTACGAGCAGTACTTC
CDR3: CSAEGPDGAYEQYF

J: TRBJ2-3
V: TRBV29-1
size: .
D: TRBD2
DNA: TGCAGCGTCCTAGCGGGAGGGCCCTCAGATACGCAGTATTTT
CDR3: CSVLAGGPSDTQYF

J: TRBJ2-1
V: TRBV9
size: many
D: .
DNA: TGTGCCAGCAGCGTGGCCGGGACTGGGAACAATGAGCAGTTCTTC
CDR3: CASSVAGTGNNEQFF

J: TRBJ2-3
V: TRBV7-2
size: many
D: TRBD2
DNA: TGTGCCAGCAGCATTATGAGCGGGGTAAACACAGATACGCAGTATTTT
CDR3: CASSIMSGVNTDTQYF

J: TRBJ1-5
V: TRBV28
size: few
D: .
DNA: TGTGCCAGCCCTTTCGTGACCGGGAAGCGCAATCAGCCCCAGCATTTT
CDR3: CASPFVTGKRNQPQHF

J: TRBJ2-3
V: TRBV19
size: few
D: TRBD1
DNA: TGTGCCAGTACGGGACAGATCTCAGATACGCAGTATTTT
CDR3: CASTGQISDTQYF

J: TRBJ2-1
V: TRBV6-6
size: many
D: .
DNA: TGTGCCAGCAGTTACGGCCCTGGAGAGCAGTTCTTC
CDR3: CASSYGPGEQFF

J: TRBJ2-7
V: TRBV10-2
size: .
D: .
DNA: TGCGCCAGCAGTGCGGACGCGACCTCCTACGAGCAGTACTTC
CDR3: CASSADATSYEQYF

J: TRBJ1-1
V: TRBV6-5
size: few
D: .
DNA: TGTGCCAGCAGCCTACTCCCCGGTTCTGAAGCTTTCTTT
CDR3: CASSLLPGSEAFF

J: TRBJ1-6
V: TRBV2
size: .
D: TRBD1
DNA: TGTGCCAGCGCGGGACAGGGACGGTCACCCCTCCACTTT
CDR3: CASAGQGRSPLHF

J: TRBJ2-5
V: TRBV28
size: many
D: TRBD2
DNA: TGTGCCAGCAGCACCTCTAGCGGGACGTACCAAGAGACCCAGTACTTC
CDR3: CASSTSSGTYQETQYF

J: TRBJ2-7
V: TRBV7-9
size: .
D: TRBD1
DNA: TGTGCCAGCAGCTCCCGGGACAGCTACGAGCAGTACTTC
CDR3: CASSSRDSYEQYF

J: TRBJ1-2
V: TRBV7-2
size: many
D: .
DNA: TGTGCCAGCAGTGCGGACAGCTATGGCTACACCTTC
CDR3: CASSADSYGYTF

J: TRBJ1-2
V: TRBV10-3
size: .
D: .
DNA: TGTGCCATCAGTGATAGAGGGGATACTGGCTACACCTTC
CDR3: CAISDRGDTGYTF

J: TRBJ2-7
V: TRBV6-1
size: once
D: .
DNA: TGTGCCAGCAGCATCCCCGAACAGGGTATCCCCTACGAGCAGTACTTC
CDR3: CASSIPEQGIPYEQYF

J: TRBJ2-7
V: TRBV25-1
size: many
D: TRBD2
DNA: TGTGCCAACCCACTAGCGGGAGAAAAGGTCGAGCAGTACTTC
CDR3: CANPLAGEKVEQYF

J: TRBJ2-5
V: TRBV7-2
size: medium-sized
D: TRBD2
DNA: TGTGCCAGCAGCACCCGGCCGGCCATCTGGCGGCGGGGGGCGGGAGAGACCCAGTACTTC
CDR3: CASSTRPAIWRRGAGETQYF

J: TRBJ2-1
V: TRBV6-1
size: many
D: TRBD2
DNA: TGTGCCAGCAGTAGCCGGACTAGCGGGGGGAACAATGAGCAGTTCTTC
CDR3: CASSSRTSGGNNEQFF

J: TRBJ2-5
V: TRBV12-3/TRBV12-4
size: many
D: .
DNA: TGTGCCAGCAGTTATTCTGACCCCCAAAGACCCCAGTACTTC
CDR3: CASSYSDPQRPQYF

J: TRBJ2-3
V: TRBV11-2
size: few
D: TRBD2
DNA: TGTGCCAGCAGCCCCGGGGGGTATACGCAGTATTTT
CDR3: CASSPGGYTQYF

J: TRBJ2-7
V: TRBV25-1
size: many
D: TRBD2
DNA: TGTGCCAGCAGTGAGAGACTAGCGGGAGTAAATGAGCAGTACTTC
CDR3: CASSERLAGVNEQYF

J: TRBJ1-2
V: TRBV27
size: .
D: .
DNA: TGTGCCAGCAGCTTAAGGGCAGGCGTTTTCTATGGCTACACCTTC
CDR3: CASSLRAGVFYGYTF

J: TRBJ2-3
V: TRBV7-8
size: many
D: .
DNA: TGTGCCAGCAGCTTAGGGTATAGCACAGATACGCAGTATTTT
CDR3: CASSLGYSTDTQYF

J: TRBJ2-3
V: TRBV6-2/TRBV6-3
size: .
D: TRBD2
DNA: TGTGCCAGCAGTCCCGAGGGACTAGCGGGAGTGTATTTT
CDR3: CASSPEGLAGVYF